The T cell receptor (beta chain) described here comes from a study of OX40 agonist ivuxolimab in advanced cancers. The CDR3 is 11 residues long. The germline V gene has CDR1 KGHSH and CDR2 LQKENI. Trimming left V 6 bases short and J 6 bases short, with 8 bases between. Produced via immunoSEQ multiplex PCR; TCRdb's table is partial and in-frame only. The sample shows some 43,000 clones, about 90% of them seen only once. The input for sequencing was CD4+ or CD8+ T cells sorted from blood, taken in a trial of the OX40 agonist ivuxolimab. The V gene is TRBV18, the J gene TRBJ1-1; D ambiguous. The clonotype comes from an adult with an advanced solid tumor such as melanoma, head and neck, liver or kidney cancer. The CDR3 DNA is TGTGCCAGCTCCCCAAGTTCTGAAGCTTTCTTT. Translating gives CASSPSSEAFF.